This is a list of T cell receptor beta chains from one sample in a study of blood T cells in healthy people across ages. TCRdb ran MiXCR on the 5' RACE reads and lists one entry per CDR3 protein. The data contain approximately 830,000 distinct CDR3 sequences, about 59% of them singletons. Sequences were obtained from blood. These receptors were obtained from a man aged 25-40 years in good health. Both conserved end residues are part of each CDR3. D genes are given only for firm matches. Not all rows give a size; the values are once, few, many and, for expanded clones, a class.

v_gene	j_gene	abundance	d_gene	CDR3nt	CDR3aa
TRBV29-1	TRBJ2-2	NA	NA	TGCAGCGTTGTGGGGGGTTTGGACACCGGGGAGCTGTTTTTT	CSVVGGLDTGELFF
TRBV7-9	TRBJ2-7	NA	NA	TGTGCCAGCAGCTTGATCGGCCCTTCCTACGAGCAGTACTTC	CASSLIGPSYEQYF
TRBV4-3	TRBJ2-5	NA	TRBD2	TGCGCCAGCAGCGGGCGGACTAGCAACCAAGAGACCCAGTACTTC	CASSGRTSNQETQYF
TRBV4-3	TRBJ2-3	NA	NA	TGCGCCAGCAGCCAAGAAGGGATAAATACGCAGTATTTT	CASSQEGINTQYF
TRBV7-9	TRBJ2-1	NA	TRBD2	TGTGCCAGCAGCTCTCCTACACGTAGCGGGGGGGCAGCTTACAATGAGCAGTTCTTC	CASSSPTRSGGAAYNEQFF
TRBV4-3	TRBJ2-1	NA	TRBD1	TGCGCCAGCAGCCAAGGGACAGGGGTTGAGCAGTTCTTC	CASSQGTGVEQFF
TRBV5-1	TRBJ2-7	few	NA	TGCGCCAGCAGCTTGGAGCAGAACCCCTACGAGCAGTACTTC	CASSLEQNPYEQYF
TRBV20-1	TRBJ1-2	NA	NA	TGCAGTGCTAGAGAGAGGAGCGGGTCCCCACCTAACTATGGCTACACCTTC	CSARERSGSPPNYGYTF
TRBV12-3/TRBV12-4	TRBJ1-2	NA	NA	TGTGCCAGCAGTTTGCTACATAACTATGGCTACACCTTC	CASSLLHNYGYTF
TRBV4-2	TRBJ1-1	NA	NA	TGTGCCAGCAGCCAAGGGACAGATCCTGAAGCTTTCTTT	CASSQGTDPEAFF
TRBV12-3/TRBV12-4	TRBJ1-2	NA	TRBD1	TGTGCCAGCAGTTCTTCCGGGACAGGGCTCTATGGCTACACCTTC	CASSSSGTGLYGYTF
TRBV7-2	TRBJ2-7	NA	NA	TGTGCCAGCATCCTGACTAATTCCTACGAGCACTACTTC	CASILTNSYEHYF
TRBV29-1	TRBJ2-3	NA	NA	TGCAGCGTTGAAGTATCGACAGATATAGATACGCAGTATTTT	CSVEVSTDIDTQYF
TRBV6-2/TRBV6-3	TRBJ2-1	NA	NA	TGTGCCAGCAACTCATACAATGAGCAGTTCTTC	CASNSYNEQFF
TRBV6-2/TRBV6-3	TRBJ2-5	NA	NA	TGTGCCAGCAGTTACTTGGCCAGCCCGGAGGAGACCCAGTACTTC	CASSYLASPEETQYF
TRBV13	TRBJ2-3	few	TRBD2	TGTGCCAGCAGCCGCGGGACTAGCGGCACAGATACGCAGTATTTT	CASSRGTSGTDTQYF
TRBV20-1	TRBJ2-5	NA	TRBD2	TGCAGTGCTAGACTAGCGGGGCTAGAGACCCAGTACTTC	CSARLAGLETQYF
TRBV12-3/TRBV12-4	TRBJ2-7	NA	TRBD1	TGTGCCAGCAGTTTAAGACAGGGGGTTGGGGACGAGCAGTACTTC	CASSLRQGVGDEQYF
TRBV5-1	TRBJ2-3	NA	TRBD2	TGCGCCAGCAGCTTGGGACTAGCGGGGGCGGTCGGCACAGATACGCAGTATTTT	CASSLGLAGAVGTDTQYF
TRBV12-3/TRBV12-4	TRBJ2-1	NA	NA	TGTGCCAGCAGTTTAGCAGTGGGTGAGCAGTTCTTC	CASSLAVGEQFF
TRBV7-2	TRBJ2-3	NA	NA	TGTGCCAGCAGCTTAAGGGCGGGGAACACAGATACGCAGTATTTT	CASSLRAGNTDTQYF
TRBV4-3	TRBJ2-7	NA	NA	TGCGCCAGCAGCCAATCGTACGGCTACGAGCAGTACTTC	CASSQSYGYEQYF
TRBV28	TRBJ2-7	once	NA	TGTGCCAGCAGTCCCCCCCAGGGGGTGGGGGGAGAGCAGTACTTC	CASSPPQGVGGEQYF
TRBV7-2	TRBJ1-2	few	NA	TGTGCCAGCAGCCCTTGGGGGGGGGTTGGAGCTAACTATGGCTACACCTTC	CASSPWGGVGANYGYTF
TRBV28	TRBJ2-1	NA	TRBD1	TGTGCCAGCAGCTCCTCGACAGGGCCCAGAGGGAATGAGCAGTTCTTC	CASSSSTGPRGNEQFF
TRBV6-2/TRBV6-3	TRBJ2-3	NA	TRBD1	TGTGCCAGCAGCTCCACACCGGGACAGGGAACAGATACGCAGTATTTT	CASSSTPGQGTDTQYF
TRBV6-1	TRBJ1-4	NA	NA	TGTGCCAGCAGTGATGCCGTCACTAATGAAAAACTGTTTTTT	CASSDAVTNEKLFF
TRBV29-1	TRBJ2-1	NA	NA	TGCAGCGTTGAAGATAGGGTAGAGCAGTTCTTC	CSVEDRVEQFF
TRBV7-2	TRBJ2-2	NA	NA	TGTGCCAGCAGCTTAAATTATTTGGCCGGGGAGCTGTTTTTT	CASSLNYLAGELFF
TRBV7-9	TRBJ2-1	few	NA	TGTGCCAGCAGCGACGGGGGACTCGAGCAGTTCTTC	CASSDGGLEQFF
TRBV6-5	TRBJ2-3	NA	NA	TGTGCCAGCAGTTACTCCTCCGGAGGGACGATTCGGATAGATACGCAGTATTTT	CASSYSSGGTIRIDTQYF
TRBV6-5	TRBJ2-5	few	NA	TGTGCCAGCAGTTACTGGACTCACCAAGAGACCCAGTACTTC	CASSYWTHQETQYF
TRBV7-9	TRBJ2-1	NA	NA	TGTGCCAGCAGCTTAGTGCGCGGCGGGGGCGAAGTCTACAATGAGCAGTTCTTC	CASSLVRGGGEVYNEQFF
TRBV3-1	TRBJ2-7	NA	NA	TGTGCCAGCAGCTTACATGGCGAGCAGTACTTC	CASSLHGEQYF
TRBV10-3	TRBJ2-1	few	NA	TGTGCCATCAGTGAAAGGGGGGATGAGCAGTTCTTC	CAISERGDEQFF
TRBV5-1	TRBJ2-7	NA	NA	TGCGCCAGCAGGCAAGACAGGAACAGCGAGCAGTACTTC	CASRQDRNSEQYF
TRBV20-1	TRBJ2-1	NA	NA	TGCAGTGCTCCGATCGGGAGCCTCGATGAGCAGTTCTTC	CSAPIGSLDEQFF